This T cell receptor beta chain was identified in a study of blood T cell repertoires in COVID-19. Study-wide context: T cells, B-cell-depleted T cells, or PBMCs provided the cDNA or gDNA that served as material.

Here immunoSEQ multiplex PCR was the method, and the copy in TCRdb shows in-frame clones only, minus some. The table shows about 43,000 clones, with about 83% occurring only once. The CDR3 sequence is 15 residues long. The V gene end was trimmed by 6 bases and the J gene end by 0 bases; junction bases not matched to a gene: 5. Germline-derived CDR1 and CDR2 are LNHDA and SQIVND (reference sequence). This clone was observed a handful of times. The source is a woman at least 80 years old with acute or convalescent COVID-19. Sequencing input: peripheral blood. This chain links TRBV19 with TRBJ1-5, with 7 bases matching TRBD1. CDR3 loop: CASRNRGHSNQPQHF. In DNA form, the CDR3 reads TGTGCCAGTAGGAACAGGGGCCATAGCAATCAGCCCCAGCATTTT.